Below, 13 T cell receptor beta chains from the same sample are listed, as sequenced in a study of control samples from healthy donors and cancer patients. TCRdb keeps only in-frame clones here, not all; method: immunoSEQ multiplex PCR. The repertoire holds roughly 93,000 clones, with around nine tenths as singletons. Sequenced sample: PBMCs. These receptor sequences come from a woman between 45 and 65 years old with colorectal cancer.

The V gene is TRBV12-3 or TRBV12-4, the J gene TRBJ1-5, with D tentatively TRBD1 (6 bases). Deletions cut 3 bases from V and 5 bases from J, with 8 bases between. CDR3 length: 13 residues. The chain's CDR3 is CASSFTGYQPQHF. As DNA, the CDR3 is TGTGCCAGCAGTTTCACAGGGTATCAGCCCCAGCATTTT.

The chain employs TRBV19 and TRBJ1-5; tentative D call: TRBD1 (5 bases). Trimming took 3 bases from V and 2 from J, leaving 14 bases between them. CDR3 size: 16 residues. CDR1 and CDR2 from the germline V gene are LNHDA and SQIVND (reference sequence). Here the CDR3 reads CASSILGGGGNQPQHF. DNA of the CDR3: TGTGCCAGTAGTATTCTGGGGGGGGGAGGCAATCAGCCCCAGCATTTT.

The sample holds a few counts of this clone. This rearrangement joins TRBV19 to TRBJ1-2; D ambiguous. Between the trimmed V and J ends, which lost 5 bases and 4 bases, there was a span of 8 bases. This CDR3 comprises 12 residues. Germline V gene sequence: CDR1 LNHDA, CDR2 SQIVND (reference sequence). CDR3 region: CASSPRSYGYTF. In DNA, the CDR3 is TGTGCCAGTAGTCCACGTAGCTATGGCTACACCTTC.

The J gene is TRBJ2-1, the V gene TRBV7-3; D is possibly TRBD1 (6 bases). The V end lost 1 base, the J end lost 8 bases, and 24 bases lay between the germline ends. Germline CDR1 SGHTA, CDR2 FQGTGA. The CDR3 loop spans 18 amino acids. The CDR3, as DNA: TGTGCCAGCAGCTTAAAGCCCCCAACAGGGCACCTTAAGGATGAGCAGTTCTTC. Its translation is CASSLKPPTGHLKDEQFF. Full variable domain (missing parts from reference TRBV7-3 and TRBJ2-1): GAGVSQTPSNKVTEKGKYVELRCDPISGHTALYWYRQSLGQGPEFLIYFQGTGAADDSGLPNDRFFAVRPEGSVSTLKIQRTERGDSAVYLCASSLKPPTGHLKDEQFFGPGTRLTVL.

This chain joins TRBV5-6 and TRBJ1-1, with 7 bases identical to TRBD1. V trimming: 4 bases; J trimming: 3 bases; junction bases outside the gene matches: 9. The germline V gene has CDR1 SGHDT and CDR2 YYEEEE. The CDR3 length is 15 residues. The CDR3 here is CASSGVRGLDTEAFF. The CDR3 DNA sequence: TGTGCCAGCAGCGGCGTAAGGGGGCTTGACACTGAAGCTTTCTTT.

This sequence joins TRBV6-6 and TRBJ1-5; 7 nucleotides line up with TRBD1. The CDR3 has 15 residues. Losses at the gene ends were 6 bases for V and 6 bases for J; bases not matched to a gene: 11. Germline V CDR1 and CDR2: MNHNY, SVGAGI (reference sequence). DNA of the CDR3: TGTGCCAGCAGCCTCGACAGGGTCGAGGTTCAGCCCCAGCATTTT. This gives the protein CASSLDRVEVQPQHF.

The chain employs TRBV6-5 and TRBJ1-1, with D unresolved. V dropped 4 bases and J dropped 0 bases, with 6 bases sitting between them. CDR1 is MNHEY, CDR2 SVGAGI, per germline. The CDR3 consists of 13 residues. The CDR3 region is CASSFQMNTEAFF. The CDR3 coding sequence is TGTGCCAGCAGTTTCCAGATGAACACTGAAGCTTTCTTT.

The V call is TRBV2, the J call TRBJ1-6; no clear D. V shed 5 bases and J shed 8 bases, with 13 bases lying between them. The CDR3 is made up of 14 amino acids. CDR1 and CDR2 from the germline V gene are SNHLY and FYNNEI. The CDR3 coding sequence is TGTGCCAGCAGTCCCCTTTCCCCCGATTCACCCCTCCACTTT. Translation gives CASSPLSPDSPLHF.

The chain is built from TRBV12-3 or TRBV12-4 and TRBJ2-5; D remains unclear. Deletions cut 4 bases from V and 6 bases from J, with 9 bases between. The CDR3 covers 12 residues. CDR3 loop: CASSSSRQTQYF. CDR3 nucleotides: TGTGCCAGCAGTTCCAGCAGGCAGACCCAGTACTTC.

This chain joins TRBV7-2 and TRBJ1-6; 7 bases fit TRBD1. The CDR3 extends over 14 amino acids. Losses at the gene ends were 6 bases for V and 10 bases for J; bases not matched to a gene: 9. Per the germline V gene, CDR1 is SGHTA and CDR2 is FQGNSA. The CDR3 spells CASREWTGGSPLHF. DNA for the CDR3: TGTGCCAGCAGGGAATGGACAGGCGGGTCACCCCTCCACTTT.

The CDR3 protein is CASSDGAGGAYAEQFF. In DNA form, the CDR3 reads TGTGCCAGCAGCGACGGTGCCGGGGGGGCATATGCTGAGCAGTTCTTC. The rearrangement uses TRBV5-5 and TRBJ2-1; 8 bases match TRBD2. Germline-derived CDR1 and CDR2 are SGHKS and YYEKEE (reference sequence). This CDR3 has 16 residues. Trimming removed 4 bases from V and 9 bases from J; junction bases left unmatched: 15. Looking up the rest from reference TRBV5-5 and TRBJ2-1 gives the full variable domain: DAGVTQSPTHLIKTRGQQVTLRCSPISGHKSVSWYQQVLGQGPQFIFQYYEKEERGRGNFPDRFSARQFPNYSSELNVNALLLGDSALYLCASSDGAGGAYAEQFFGPGTRLTVL.

The CDR3 sequence is CASSSTGWETQYF. The CDR3 nucleotides are TGTGCCAGCAGCTCTACAGGGTGGGAGACCCAGTACTTC. The V gene is TRBV7-2, the J gene TRBJ2-5, with D possibly TRBD1 on 6 matching bases. This CDR3 has 13 amino acids. Looked up from germline, CDR1 is SGHTA and CDR2 is FQGNSA. Trimming shortened V by 4 bases and J by 5 bases, and 11 bases separated the two germline ends.

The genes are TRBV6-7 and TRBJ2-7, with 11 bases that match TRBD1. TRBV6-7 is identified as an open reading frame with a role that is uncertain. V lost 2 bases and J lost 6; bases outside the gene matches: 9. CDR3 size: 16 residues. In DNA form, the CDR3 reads TGTGCCAGCAGTTACCAAAGAGGACAGGGGGCAGGCGAGCAGTACGTC. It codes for CASSYQRGQGAGEQYV.